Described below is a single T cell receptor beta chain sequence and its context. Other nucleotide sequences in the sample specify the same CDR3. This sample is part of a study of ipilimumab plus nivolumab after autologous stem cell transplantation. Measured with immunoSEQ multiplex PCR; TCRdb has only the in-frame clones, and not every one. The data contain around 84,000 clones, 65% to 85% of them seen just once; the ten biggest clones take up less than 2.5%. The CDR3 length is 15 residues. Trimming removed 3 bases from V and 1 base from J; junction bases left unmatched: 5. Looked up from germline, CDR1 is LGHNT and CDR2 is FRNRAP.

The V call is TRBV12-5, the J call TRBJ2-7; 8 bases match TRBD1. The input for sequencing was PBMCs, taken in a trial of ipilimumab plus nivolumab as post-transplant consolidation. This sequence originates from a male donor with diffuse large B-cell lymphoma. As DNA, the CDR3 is TGTGCTAGTGGTTTCACCCGGGACAGGTCCTACGAGCAGTACTTC. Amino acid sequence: CASGFTRDRSYEQYF. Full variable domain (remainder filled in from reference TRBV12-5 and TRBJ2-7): DARVTQTPRHKVTEMGQEVTMRCQPILGHNTVFWYRQTMMQGLELLAYFRNRAPLDDSGMPKDRFSAEMPDATLATLKIQPSEPRDSAVYFCASGFTRDRSYEQYFGPGTRLTVT.